Each of the 27 T cell receptor beta chains below was sequenced from the same sample in a study of regulatory T cells in long-lasting Graves disease. Researchers made TCR beta libraries by using iRepertoire HTBI primers and running Arm-PCR on CDR3 regions. From the multiplex PCR reads, TCRdb called clonotypes with MiXCR, one entry per CDR3 protein. The sample contains 550,000 or so distinct CDR3 sequences, about 11% of which appear only once. As to time point: newly diagnosed GD, antithyroid drugs for less than 3 months. From PBMCs, RNA was extracted and then used to make the TCR library. This same sample was also part of a study on T cells in Graves' hyperthyroidism and ophthalmopathy.

The input for sequencing was peripheral blood mononuclear cells (PBMCs), taken at new diagnosis, from a patient treated with antithyroid drugs. These receptors all stem from a woman in her 30s with Graves disease.

This CDR3 reads CASSYFGGISYNEQFF. The CDR3 bases are TGTGCCAGCAGTTATTTTGGCGGGATATCCTACAATGAGCAGTTCTTC. The J gene is TRBJ2-1, the V gene TRBV6-5, with D tentatively TRBD2 (6 bases). The germline gives CDR1 MNHEY, CDR2 SVGAGI. V lost 3 bases and J lost 1, with 13 bases in between. This CDR3 comprises 16 residues.

This clonotype was seen repeatedly, ten times or more. The CDR3 region has the DNA TGTGCCAGCAGTCCATCGGCTACACGTACGAATAGCAATCAGCCCCAGCATTTT. Translated, it gives CASSPSATRTNSNQPQHF. The chain links TRBV28 to TRBJ1-5; no definite D call. V dropped 5 bases and J dropped 0 bases, with 20 bases sitting between them. Germline V CDR1 and CDR2: MDHEN, SYDVKM. CDR3 length equals 18 residues.

This clonotype was observed at least ten times. The J gene is TRBJ1-1, the V gene TRBV6-2 or TRBV6-3, with unresolved D. Germline V gene sequence: CDR1 MNHEY, CDR2 SVGEGT. V dropped 2 bases and J dropped 5 bases, with 6 bases sitting between them. This CDR3 spans 12 amino acids. CDR3 sequence reads: CASSYGVTEAFF. In nucleotides, the CDR3 is TGTGCCAGCAGTTACGGGGTAACTGAAGCTTTCTTT.

This clonotype was counted at least ten times. The CDR3: CASSFVGAETQYF. The CDR3, as DNA: TGTGCCAGCAGTTTCGTGGGGGCCGAGACCCAGTACTTC. The rearrangement uses TRBV12-3 or TRBV12-4 and TRBJ2-5, with D tentatively TRBD1 (6 bases). The germline V and J ends were trimmed by 3 bases and 5 bases, with 10 bases remaining between them. CDR3 length: 13 amino acids.

This clonotype was seen at least ten times. The chain recombines TRBV10-3 with TRBJ1-5; D not resolved. The CDR3 length is 14 residues. The germline gives CDR1 ENHRY, CDR2 SYGVKD. V shed 6 bases and J shed 3 bases, with 12 bases lying between them. CDR3 DNA: TGTGCCATCAGCCCGGGAAGCTACAATCAGCCCCAGCATTTT. This encodes CAISPGSYNQPQHF.

This clonotype was seen repeatedly, ten times or more. The rearrangement uses TRBV9 and TRBJ1-3; 10 bases align to TRBD1. This CDR3 is 13 amino acids long. CDR1 SGDLS and CDR2 YYNGEE come from the germline V gene. Trimming cost V 2 bases and J 7 bases; bases outside gene matches: 0. The CDR3 is CASSVDRGNTIYF. The CDR3 nucleotides read TGTGCCAGCAGCGTGGACAGGGGGAACACCATATATTTT.

This clonotype was picked up many times. The chain recombines TRBV7-9 with TRBJ2-1, with D possibly matching TRBD2 (6 bases). V was clipped by 5 bases and J by 5 bases, with 13 bases between them. Germline V gene lookup returns CDR1 SEHNR and CDR2 FQNEAQ (reference sequence). The CDR3 runs 14 residues. Written as DNA, the CDR3 is TGTGCCAGCAGCCGGAGGGCCGGGAACAATGAGCAGTTCTTC. This sequence encodes CASSRRAGNNEQFF.

In this sample, this clonotype turned up many times. The gene calls are TRBV25-1 and TRBJ1-2; D gene unclear. Trimming shortened V by 1 base and J by 4 bases, and 10 bases separated the two germline ends. The CDR3 consists of 14 residues. Germline assignment: CDR1 MGHDK and CDR2 SYGVNS. CDR3 sequence (DNA): TGTGCCAGCAGTGAATCTGGCAGACCCTATGGCTACACCTTC. The encoded protein is CASSESGRPYGYTF.

This chain connects TRBV6-5 to TRBJ2-7; D is possibly TRBD1 (7 bases). This CDR3 is built from 16 residues. V was shortened by 2 bases and J by 2 bases, with 16 bases between the two germline ends. Germline V gene lookup returns CDR1 MNHEY and CDR2 SVGAGI. In nucleotides, the CDR3 is TGTGCCAGCAGTTACGTCGGGGGACAGTTCACCTACGAGCAGTACTTC. Its translation: CASSYVGGQFTYEQYF.

This clonotype occurred many times. The chain employs TRBV2 and TRBJ2-7, with no clear D. The CDR3 totals 11 residues. The germline V gene encodes CDR1 SNHLY and CDR2 FYNNEI. V lost 6 bases and J lost 6, with 9 bases in between. This CDR3 is CASSALGEQYF. DNA of the CDR3: TGTGCCAGCAGCGCACTTGGCGAGCAGTACTTC.

This clonotype was seen at least ten times. The CDR3 sequence: CASSQDWVSSYEQYF. CDR3 nucleotide sequence: TGTGCCAGCAGCCAAGATTGGGTCAGCTCCTACGAGCAGTACTTC. V gene TRBV14 combines with J gene TRBJ2-7, with no clear D. There are 15 residues in the CDR3. Germline values: CDR1 SGHDN, CDR2 FVKESK. V lost 0 bases and J 0 bases, leaving 9 bases between the germline ends.

Many counts were recorded for this clonotype. The chain joins TRBV10-3 to TRBJ1-2, with no clear D. The CDR3 extends over 13 amino acids. Deletions cut 4 bases from V and 4 bases from J, with 10 bases between. Germline CDR1 is ENHRY and CDR2 is SYGVKD. The CDR3 DNA is TGTGCCATCAGTGCAGAAGTGGGCTATGGCTACACCTTC. Amino acid sequence: CAISAEVGYGYTF.

This clonotype was found many times. The genes are TRBV20-1 and TRBJ1-5; TRBD1 matches 9 bases. This CDR3 has 16 residues. Germline CDR1 DFQATT, CDR2 SNEGSKA (reference sequence). V gave up 3 bases and J gave up 4 bases; unmatched junction bases: 10. The CDR3 sequence is CSARDGTGNWNQPQHF. The CDR3 DNA is TGCAGTGCTAGGGACGGGACAGGGAATTGGAATCAGCCCCAGCATTTT.

This clonotype has at least ten counts. The V gene is TRBV11-2, the J gene TRBJ1-5; D gene ambiguous. Between the trimmed V and J ends, which lost 2 bases and 6 bases, there was a span of 11 bases. This CDR3 has 14 amino acids. Germline assignment: CDR1 SGHAT and CDR2 FQNNGV. The CDR3 bases are TGTGCCAGCAGCTTAACCCGCGGAGCTCAGCCCCAGCATTTT. Translated: CASSLTRGAQPQHF.

This clonotype was observed a handful of times. A clone one base away is much larger, so this may be a read error. The CDR3 region is CASRTGSNEELFF. The DNA of the CDR3 is TGTGCCAGCAGGACAGGTTCGAATGAAGAACTGTTTTTT. The rearrangement joins TRBV28 to TRBJ1-4; tentative D call: TRBD1 (6 bases). This CDR3 is 13 amino acids long. Germline CDR1 is MDHEN and CDR2 is SYDVKM.

At least ten counts were recorded for this clonotype. The chain joins TRBV20-1 to TRBJ2-1; 8 bases are shared with TRBD2. V dropped 0 bases and J dropped 4; count of bases not matched to a gene: 8. The CDR3 spans 16 residues. Germline V CDR1 and CDR2: DFQATT, SNEGSKA (reference sequence). CDR3 nucleotide sequence: TGCAGTGCTAGAGACTATCGGACTAGCAGTTACAATGAGCAGTTCTTC. It encodes CSARDYRTSSYNEQFF.

This clonotype has ten or more counts. This sequence joins TRBV27 and TRBJ1-3; no firm D call. Trimming removed 5 bases at V and 0 bases at J, with 11 bases between. This CDR3 comprises 15 residues. Germline CDR1 MNHEY, CDR2 SMNVEV (reference sequence). The CDR3 region is CASSAQSVSGNTIYF. CDR3 in DNA: TGTGCCAGCAGTGCCCAGTCGGTCTCTGGAAACACCATATATTTT.

The table lists this clonotype with a few counts. V and J are TRBV24-1 and TRBJ2-2; D not certain. This CDR3 is built from 13 residues. The germline gives CDR1 KGHDR, CDR2 SFDVKD. V lost 5 bases and J lost 0, with 3 bases in between. This CDR3 reads CATSGPNTGELFF. CDR3 DNA: TGTGCCACCAGTGGGCCGAACACCGGGGAGCTGTTTTTT.

This clonotype was found many times. This chain links TRBV6-1 with TRBJ2-5; tentatively, D is TRBD2 (5 bases). Between the trimmed V and J ends, which lost 8 bases and 7 bases, there was a span of 14 bases. CDR1 and CDR2 from the germline V gene are MNHNS and SASEGT. There are 12 residues in the CDR3. DNA for the CDR3: TGTGCCAGCTCTGGCCCCGGAGGGACCCAGTACTTC. Residues: CASSGPGGTQYF.

This clonotype was counted between two and nine times. This sequence joins TRBV30 and TRBJ1-1; no reliable D call. Trimming pared 5 bases from V and 9 bases from J, leaving 16 bases between. The CDR3 is 12 amino acids. Germline assignment: CDR1 GTSNPN and CDR2 SVGIG (reference sequence). CDR3 residues: CAWGEPGRQAFF. In DNA, the CDR3 is TGTGCCTGGGGGGAGCCTGGACGACAAGCTTTCTTT.

The chain links TRBV15 to TRBJ2-3; 9 bases are a match to TRBD2. V lost 0 bases to trimming and J lost 5 bases; unmatched junction nucleotides: 6. Germline-derived CDR1 and CDR2 are LNHNV and YYDKDF (reference sequence). This CDR3 is built from 16 residues. The CDR3 DNA reads TGTGCCACCAGCAGAGATCGGGGTAGCGGGAGAGATACGCAGTATTTT. It codes for CATSRDRGSGRDTQYF.

With regard to this clonotype: One base away lies a much larger clone, so this may be a sequencing read error. This chain joins TRBV12-3 or TRBV12-4 and TRBJ1-5; D is perhaps TRBD1 (6 bases). V was clipped by 5 bases and J by 6 bases, with 20 bases between them. This CDR3 is 16 amino acids long. Written as DNA, the CDR3 is TGTGCCAGCAGTGCCATCTCGGGGGCGGCCAGTCAGCCCCAGCATTTT. Protein product: CASSAISGAASQPQHF.

In this sample, this clonotype turned up many times. This chain uses TRBV5-1 with TRBJ1-1; D is ambiguous. This CDR3 contains 14 residues. Germline V gene data show CDR1 as SGHRS and CDR2 as YFSETQ. The V gene lost 0 bases and the J gene lost 2 bases, with 8 bases spanning the gap. The CDR3 nucleotides are TGCGCCAGCAGCTTGGGACCGACCAACACTGAAGCTTTCTTT. Amino acid sequence: CASSLGPTNTEAFF.

This clonotype was seen many times. The chain uses TRBV6-2 or TRBV6-3 and TRBJ2-1, with D unresolved. V lost 1 base and J lost 6, with 10 bases in between. The CDR3 is 14 residues long. Germline-derived CDR1 and CDR2 are MNHEY and SVGEGT. CDR3 sequence reads: CASSYLGRSNEQFF. The CDR3 bases are TGTGCCAGCAGTTACTTGGGCCGTAGCAATGAGCAGTTCTTC.

This clonotype was recorded many times. The V gene is TRBV30, the J gene TRBJ2-3; no reliable D call. CDR1 GTSNPN and CDR2 SVGIG come from the germline V gene (reference sequence). V lost 4 bases, J lost 0 bases, and 8 bases lay in between. The CDR3 is 13 amino acids. The chain's CDR3 is CAWTGTSTDTQYF. In DNA form, the CDR3 reads TGTGCCTGGACTGGAACGAGCACAGATACGCAGTATTTT.

This clonotype occurred many times. The rearrangement uses TRBV6-2 or TRBV6-3 and TRBJ2-7, with TRBD1 identical over 7 bases. The ends lost 6 bases at V and 3 bases at J; junction bases unmatched: 8. The CDR3 consists of 14 residues. CDR1 is MNHEY and CDR2 is SVGEGT in the germline V gene. This chain's CDR3 is CASRNSDRNYEQYF. Here the CDR3 DNA reads TGTGCCAGCAGGAACTCGGACAGGAACTACGAGCAGTACTTC.

This clonotype occurred many times. The chain carries TRBV7-9 and TRBJ2-3; possibly TRBD2 for D (6 bases). Per germline, CDR1 SEHNR and CDR2 FQNEAQ (reference sequence). V was pared by 3 bases and J by 1 base, with 11 bases between. This CDR3 region has 15 residues. CDR3 protein: CASSFTGGGTDTQYF. CDR3 sequence (DNA): TGTGCCAGCAGCTTCACAGGAGGGGGCACAGATACGCAGTATTTT.